This TCR beta chain is from a study of blood T cell repertoires in COVID-19. Across the whole study: PBMCs, B-cell-depleted T cells, or T cells were the source of the cDNA or gDNA that made up the material.

Sequencing was performed with immunoSEQ multiplex PCR; in TCRdb, only in-frame clones are kept and a portion is missing. The data hold approximately 330,000 clones, with around 92% observed a single time. V was trimmed by 0 bases and J by 6 bases, leaving 12 bases between them. Germline values: CDR1 LGHDT, CDR2 YNNKEL (reference sequence). The CDR3 is 14 amino acids. The TCR was taken from a woman in her thirties who had recovered from COVID-19. The chain combines TRBV3-1 (or the pseudogene TRBV3-2) with TRBJ2-7; possibly TRBD1 for D (5 bases). The specimen was PBMCs or T cells enriched from blood (not recorded which). The CDR3 sequence: CASSQEIGAGEQYF. The CDR3 DNA reads as TGTGCCAGCAGCCAAGAAATTGGGGCTGGCGAGCAGTACTTC.